The 28 T cell receptor beta chains given below trace back to one sample, sequenced in a study of blood T cell repertoires in COVID-19. TCRdb's table, derived via immunoSEQ multiplex PCR, lists solely in-frame clones and lacks some. The sample lists almost 400,000 clones; about 90% were seen once. The sequenced sample was PBMCs or T cells enriched from blood (not recorded which). These receptors were taken from a woman under 40 who had recovered from COVID-19.

This chain joins TRBV5-1 and TRBJ2-2, with TRBD1 identical over 7 bases. From germline, CDR1 is SGHRS and CDR2 YFSETQ. After removal of 2 bases from V and 4 bases from J, the junction contained 5 bases not matched to a gene. This CDR3 has 15 amino acids. The CDR3, as DNA: TGCGCCAGCAGCTTAAGACAGGGTGGCACCGGGGAGCTGTTTTTT. Residues: CASSLRQGGTGELFF.

J is TRBJ1-3 and V is TRBV2; D uncertain. V was trimmed by 4 bases and J by 0 bases, leaving 7 bases between them. From germline, CDR1 is SNHLY and CDR2 FYNNEI. The CDR3 totals 14 residues. CDR3 sequence reads: CASSVESSGNTIYF. The CDR3 coding sequence is TGTGCCAGCAGTGTGGAGAGCTCTGGAAACACCATATATTTT.

This chain joins TRBV7-3 and TRBJ2-2, with TRBD2 matching 7 bases. CDR1 and CDR2 (germline): SGHTA, FQGTGA. With V trimmed by 1 base and J by 1 base, 3 bases remained unmatched. This CDR3 has 16 amino acids. This CDR3 reads CASSLSGSWNTGELFF. The CDR3 DNA sequence: TGTGCCAGCAGCTTAAGCGGGAGCTGGAACACCGGGGAGCTGTTTTTT.

The CDR3: CASERDTEAFF. For the CDR3, the DNA is TGTGCCAGCGAACGGGACACTGAAGCTTTCTTT. This chain connects TRBV6-5 to TRBJ1-1; D is unresolved. This CDR3 comprises 11 residues. Germline values: CDR1 MNHEY, CDR2 SVGAGI. Trimming shortened V by 8 bases and J by 3 bases, and 7 bases separated the two germline ends.

J is TRBJ2-5 and V is TRBV25-1; TRBD1 matches at 8 bases. Germline V gene lookup returns CDR1 MGHDK and CDR2 SYGVNS. The CDR3 loop spans 16 amino acids. Germline trimming cut 6 bases from V and 5 bases from J; bases unmatched to any gene: 14. In DNA, the CDR3 is TGTGCCAGCAGCAGGGTAGGGACAGGTCTTAGGGAGACCCAGTACTTC. Translation gives CASSRVGTGLRETQYF.

This clone showed up just once. The genes are TRBV3-1 (or the pseudogene TRBV3-2) and TRBJ1-1; D is uncertain. Trimming removed 0 bases from V and 5 bases from J, with 10 bases in between. The CDR3 is made up of 14 amino acids. Germline CDR1 is LGHDT and CDR2 is YNNKEL (reference sequence). The CDR3 DNA reads TGTGCCAGCAGCCAAGATCCAGGCGGGACTGAAGCTTTCTTT. Residues: CASSQDPGGTEAFF.

The chain joins TRBV5-1 to TRBJ2-7, with 11 bases that match TRBD2. The CDR3 loop spans 13 amino acids. Germline CDR1 reads SGHRS; CDR2 reads YFSETQ. V gave up 0 bases and J gave up 7 bases; unmatched junction bases: 0. CDR3 protein: CASSLGTSGEQYF. The CDR3 DNA reads TGCGCCAGCAGCTTGGGGACTAGCGGGGAGCAGTACTTC.

Here the CDR3 reads CASSFSGTSNTEAFF. In nucleotides, the CDR3 is TGTGCCAGCAGCTTTAGCGGGACCTCTAACACTGAAGCTTTCTTT. V gene TRBV9 combines with J gene TRBJ1-1, with D tentatively TRBD1 (5 bases). The V gene lost 4 bases and the J gene lost 2 bases, with 15 bases spanning the gap. CDR3 length: 15 residues. The germline CDR1 and CDR2 sequences are SGDLS and YYNGEE.

This sequence joins TRBV12-2 and TRBJ1-5; the table's D gene call, TRBD1, was not cross checked with the DNA. TRBV12-2 constitutes a pseudogene. The CDR3 spans 16 residues. CDR3 protein: CASRLLQGVPNQPQHF. In nucleotides, the CDR3 is TGTGCAAGTCGCTTATTACAGGGGGTACCCAATCAGCCCCAGCATTTT.

The V and J genes are TRBV11-2 and TRBJ2-7; 9 bases are a match to TRBD1. The ends lost 4 bases at V and 3 bases at J; junction bases unmatched: 10. The CDR3 length is 16 residues. Germline CDR1 SGHAT, CDR2 FQNNGV. The DNA of the CDR3 is TGTGCCAGCAGCTCCGCCTCGGGACAGGGAGTCTACGAGCAGTACTTC. Protein product: CASSSASGQGVYEQYF. Full variable domain (outside the CDR3, taken from reference TRBV11-2 and TRBJ2-7): EAGVAQSPRYKIIEKRQSVAFWCNPISGHATLYWYQQILGQGPKLLIQFQNNGVVDDSQLPKDRFSAERLKGVDSTLKIQPAKLEDSAVYLCASSSASGQGVYEQYFGPGTRLTVT.

In DNA, the CDR3 is TGCGCCAGCAGATATCTGAGACAGGGAAATGGCTACACCTTC. As protein: CASRYLRQGNGYTF. This chain connects TRBV5-1 to TRBJ1-2, with 7 bases that match TRBD1. With V trimmed by 5 bases and J by 6 bases, 10 bases remained unmatched. The CDR3 runs to 14 residues. Germline CDR1 SGHRS, CDR2 YFSETQ.

This chain connects TRBV28 to TRBJ1-2; 11 bases map to TRBD1. CDR3 size: 14 residues. Germline CDR1 is MDHEN and CDR2 is SYDVKM. Unmatched junction bases numbered 7, after V lost 6 bases and J lost 7 bases. CDR3 in amino acids: CASRSGQGAFGYTF. CDR3 in DNA: TGTGCCAGCAGATCCGGACAGGGGGCATTTGGCTACACCTTC.

The rearrangement joins TRBV25-1 to TRBJ2-3; possibly TRBD1 for D (5 bases). Germline CDR1 MGHDK, CDR2 SYGVNS. The CDR3 is 14 residues long. The germline V and J ends were trimmed by 0 bases and 3 bases, with 7 bases remaining between them. The DNA of the CDR3 is TGTGCCAGCAGTGAATACCAGGGTACAGATACGCAGTATTTT. Translating gives CASSEYQGTDTQYF.

V gene TRBV29-1 combines with J gene TRBJ2-3; D not resolved. Trimming cost V 8 bases and J 0 bases, with 9 bases left between them. The CDR3 loop spans 12 amino acids. Germline V lookup: CDR1 SQVTM, CDR2 ANQGSEA. For the CDR3, the DNA is TGCAGCCTGGGCTCTAGCACAGATACGCAGTATTTT. Protein: CSLGSSTDTQYF.

The chain joins TRBV7-9 to TRBJ1-2; possibly TRBD1 for D (6 bases). This CDR3 region has 11 residues. Between the trimmed V and J ends, which lost 10 bases and 8 bases, there was a span of 14 bases. From germline, CDR1 is SEHNR and CDR2 FQNEAQ (reference sequence). The CDR3 reads CATHLRGGYTF. CDR3 bases: TGTGCCACCCACCTCAGGGGCGGCTACACCTTC.

This clone was seen a single time. This chain links TRBV27 with TRBJ2-7, with TRBD1 matching over 7 bases. This CDR3 is 12 amino acids long. CDR1 and CDR2 from the germline V gene are MNHEY and SMNVEV (reference sequence). The J segment lost 5 bases and the V segment lost 4 bases, leaving 2 bases of the junction unmatched. CDR3 DNA sequence: TGTGCCAGCAGTTCACAGGGGAACGAGCAGTACTTC. Its protein product is CASSSQGNEQYF.

The gene calls are TRBV18 and TRBJ1-1; TRBD1 matches at 8 bases. This CDR3 comprises 12 residues. Germline V lookup: CDR1 KGHSH, CDR2 LQKENI. After removal of 5 bases from V and 11 bases from J, the junction contained 7 bases not matched to a gene. For the CDR3, the DNA is TGTGCCAGCTCAAAGGACAGGGATTCGGCTTTCTTT. Residues: CASSKDRDSAFF.

The rearrangement uses TRBV10-2 and TRBJ2-7; weak D call: TRBD2 (5 bases). The CDR3 has 14 residues. Trimming pared 3 bases from V and 3 bases from J, leaving 12 bases between. Germline assignment: CDR1 WSHSY and CDR2 SAAADI. The CDR3 spells CASSDQLRGYEQYF. The CDR3 DNA reads TGCGCCAGCAGTGATCAATTACGGGGCTACGAGCAGTACTTC.

The gene calls are TRBV2 and TRBJ2-5; the match to TRBD1 covers 7 bases. V shed 2 bases and J 1 base; nucleotides not matched to a gene: 7. Germline V gene lookup returns CDR1 SNHLY and CDR2 FYNNEI. The CDR3 extends over 16 amino acids. The DNA of the CDR3 is TGTGCCAGCAGTGAAAGTGCGGACAGGTTCCAAGAGACCCAGTACTTC. This codes for CASSESADRFQETQYF.

The V call is TRBV19, the J call TRBJ1-1; 8 bases line up with TRBD1. Trimming at V came to 6 bases and at J to 3 bases, leaving 3 bases not matched to a gene. The CDR3 contains 13 residues. Germline loops: CDR1 LNHDA, CDR2 SQIVND (reference sequence). In nucleotides, the CDR3 is TGTGCCAGTAGACCGGACAGGGACACTGAAGCTTTCTTT. It codes for CASRPDRDTEAFF. Drawing the rest from reference TRBV19 and TRBJ1-1, the complete variable domain is DGGITQSPKYLFRKEGQNVTLSCEQNLNHDAMYWYRQDPGQGLRLIYYSQIVNDFQKGDIAEGYSVSREKKESFPLTVTSAQKNPTAFYLCASRPDRDTEAFFGQGTRLTVV.

CDR3 sequence (DNA): TGTGCCAGCAGGTGGACATGGGGTACCACCGGGGAGCTGTTTTTT. Residues: CASRWTWGTTGELFF. The chain couples TRBV6-5 to TRBJ2-2, with D perhaps TRBD1 (5 bases). The V gene lost 6 bases and the J gene lost 4 bases, with 15 bases spanning the gap. This CDR3 has 15 amino acids. Per the germline V gene, CDR1 is MNHEY and CDR2 is SVGAGI.

This chain joins TRBV24-1 and TRBJ2-1, with 7 positions matching TRBD2. Per germline, CDR1 KGHDR and CDR2 SFDVKD. This CDR3 has 14 amino acids. After removal of 5 bases from V and 7 bases from J, the junction contained 7 bases not matched to a gene. The CDR3 loop is CATSGLAERNEQFF. In DNA form, the CDR3 reads TGTGCCACCAGTGGGCTAGCGGAGAGAAATGAGCAGTTCTTC.

This chain connects TRBV18 to TRBJ1-2, with a possible D match to TRBD1 (5 bases). Germline CDR1 KGHSH, CDR2 LQKENI. The CDR3 is 14 amino acids. V lost 0 bases and J lost 7, with 12 bases in between. For the CDR3, the DNA is TGTGCCAGCTCACCACCTCAGGGATACGTTGGCTACACCTTC. Translation: CASSPPQGYVGYTF.

The chain has TRBV21-1 and TRBJ2-4; the table's D call TRBD1 went unverified against the DNA. TRBV21-1 is reported as a pseudogene. The CDR3 extends over 16 amino acids. The CDR3 DNA is TGTGCCAGCAGCAACAGTGGGACAGGGACTTGGTGCATTCAGTACTTC. Translation gives CASSNSGTGTWCIQYF.

This clone appeared a single time. The chain couples TRBV6-1 to TRBJ1-1; D is uncertain. Trimming removed 3 bases at V and 7 bases at J, with 9 bases between. Germline CDR1 reads MNHNS; CDR2 reads SASEGT. This CDR3 is built from 12 residues. CDR3 DNA sequence: TGTGCCAGCAGTGAGTTTGGCCGTGAAGCTTTCTTT. This encodes CASSEFGREAFF.

This chain joins TRBV10-3 and TRBJ2-7, with D possibly TRBD2 on 6 matching bases. CDR1 and CDR2 (germline): ENHRY, SYGVKD. This CDR3 has 16 amino acids. Deletions cut 5 bases from V and 3 bases from J, with 20 bases between. The DNA for the CDR3 is TGTGCCATCAGTCGAACGTCGGAGACGGGAGACTACGAGCAGTACTTC. Residues: CAISRTSETGDYEQYF.

The rearrangement joins TRBV6-5 to TRBJ2-2, with D perhaps TRBD2 (6 bases). V was trimmed by 2 bases and J by 0 bases, leaving 10 bases between them. Germline CDR1 MNHEY, CDR2 SVGAGI. The CDR3 has 16 residues. The CDR3 reads CASSYRAGSNTGELFF. The CDR3 DNA reads as TGTGCCAGCAGTTACAGAGCGGGCTCGAACACCGGGGAGCTGTTTTTT.

This clone was detected once. The V gene is TRBV6-1, the J gene TRBJ2-7; 7 nucleotides agree with TRBD1. Germline lookup yields CDR1 MNHNS and CDR2 SASEGT. The V gene end was trimmed by 2 bases and the J gene end by 4 bases; junction bases not matched to a gene: 11. CDR3 length: 16 amino acids. CDR3 amino acids: CASSERGTDFNYEQYF. The CDR3 nucleotides read TGTGCCAGCAGTGAAAGGGGGACAGACTTTAATTACGAGCAGTACTTC.